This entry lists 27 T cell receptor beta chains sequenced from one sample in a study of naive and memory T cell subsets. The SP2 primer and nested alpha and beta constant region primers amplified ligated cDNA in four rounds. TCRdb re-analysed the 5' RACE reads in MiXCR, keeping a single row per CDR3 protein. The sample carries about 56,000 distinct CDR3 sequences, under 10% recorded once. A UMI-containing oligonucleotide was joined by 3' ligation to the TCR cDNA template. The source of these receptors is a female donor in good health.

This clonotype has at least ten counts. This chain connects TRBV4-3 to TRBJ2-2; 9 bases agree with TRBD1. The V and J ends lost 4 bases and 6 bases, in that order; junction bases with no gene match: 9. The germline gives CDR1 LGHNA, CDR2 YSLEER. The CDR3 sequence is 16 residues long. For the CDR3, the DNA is TGCGCCAGCAGCCCTTCCGGGACAGGGACGGCCGGGGAGCTGTTTTTT. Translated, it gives CASSPSGTGTAGELFF.

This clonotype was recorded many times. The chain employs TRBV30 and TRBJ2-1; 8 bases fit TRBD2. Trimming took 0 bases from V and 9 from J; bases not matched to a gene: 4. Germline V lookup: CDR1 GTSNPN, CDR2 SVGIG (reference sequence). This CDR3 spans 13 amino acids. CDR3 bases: TGTGCCTGGAGTGTTTCAGCGGGGGCTGAGCAGTTCTTC. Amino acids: CAWSVSAGAEQFF.

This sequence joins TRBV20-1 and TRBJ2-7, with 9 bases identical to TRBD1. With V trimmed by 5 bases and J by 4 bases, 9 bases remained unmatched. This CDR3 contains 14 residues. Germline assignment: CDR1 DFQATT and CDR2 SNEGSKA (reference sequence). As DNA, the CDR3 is TGCAGTGCTCCCACAGGGGGCAGGGGTTACGAGCAGTACTTC. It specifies CSAPTGGRGYEQYF.

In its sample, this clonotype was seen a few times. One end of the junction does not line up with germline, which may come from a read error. The CDR3 DNA follows: TGCGCCAGCAGCCGGGCCGGCGGGGAATTTGGTCTTGGCGACACCTTC. It codes for CASSRAGGEFGLGDTF. V is TRBV4-1 and J is TRBJ1-2; D unresolved. The CDR3 totals 16 residues. Per the germline V gene, CDR1 is MGHRA and CDR2 is YSYEKL.

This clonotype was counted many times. The CDR3 DNA reads as TGTGCCAGCAGTTTCATGGGGACGGTGGGGCATGAGCAGTTCTTC. Its protein product is CASSFMGTVGHEQFF. The chain joins TRBV6-4 to TRBJ2-1; D is tentatively TRBD1 or TRBD2 (5 bases each). The CDR3 loop spans 15 amino acids. Germline CDR1 is MRHNA and CDR2 is SNTAGT. The germline V and J ends were trimmed by 5 bases and 8 bases, with 19 bases remaining between them.

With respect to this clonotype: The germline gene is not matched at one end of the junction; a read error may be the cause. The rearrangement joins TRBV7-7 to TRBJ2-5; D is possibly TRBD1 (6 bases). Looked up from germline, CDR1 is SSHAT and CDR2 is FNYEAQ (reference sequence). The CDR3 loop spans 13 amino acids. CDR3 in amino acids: CASSRDNQETQYF. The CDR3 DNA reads TGTGCTAGCAGCCGGGACAACCAAGAGACCCAGTACTTC.

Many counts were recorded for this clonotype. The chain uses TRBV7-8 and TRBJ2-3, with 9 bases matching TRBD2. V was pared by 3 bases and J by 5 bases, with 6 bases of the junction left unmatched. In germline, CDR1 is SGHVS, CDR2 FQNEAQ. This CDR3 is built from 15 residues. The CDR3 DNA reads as TGTGCCAGCAGCTTTGAGCGGGGGGCGAGAGATACGCAGTATTTT. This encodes CASSFERGARDTQYF.

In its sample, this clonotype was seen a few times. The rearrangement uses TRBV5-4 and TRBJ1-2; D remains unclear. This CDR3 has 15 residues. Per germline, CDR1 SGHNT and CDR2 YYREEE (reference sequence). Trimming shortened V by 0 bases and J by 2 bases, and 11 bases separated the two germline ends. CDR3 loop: CASSLEQRLNYGYTF. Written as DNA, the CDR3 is TGTGCCAGCAGCTTGGAACAGCGTTTAAACTATGGCTACACCTTC.

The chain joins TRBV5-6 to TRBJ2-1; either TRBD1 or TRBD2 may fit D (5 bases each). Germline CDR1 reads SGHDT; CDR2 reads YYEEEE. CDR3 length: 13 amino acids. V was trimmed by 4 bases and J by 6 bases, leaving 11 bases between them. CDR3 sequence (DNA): TGTGCCAGCAGCACCGGGACGATCAATGAGCAGTTCTTC. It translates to CASSTGTINEQFF.

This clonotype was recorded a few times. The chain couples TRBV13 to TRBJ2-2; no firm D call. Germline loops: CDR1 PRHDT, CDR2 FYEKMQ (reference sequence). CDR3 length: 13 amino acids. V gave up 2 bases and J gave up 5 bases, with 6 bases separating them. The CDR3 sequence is CASSLTLTGELFF. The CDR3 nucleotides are TGTGCCAGCAGCTTAACCTTGACCGGGGAGCTGTTTTTT.

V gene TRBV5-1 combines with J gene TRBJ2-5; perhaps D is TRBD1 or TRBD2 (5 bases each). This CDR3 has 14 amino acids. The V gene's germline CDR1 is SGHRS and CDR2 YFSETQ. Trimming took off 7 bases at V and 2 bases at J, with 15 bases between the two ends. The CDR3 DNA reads TGCGCCAGCGGACATGGACGGGATCAAGAGACCCAGTACTTC. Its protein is CASGHGRDQETQYF.

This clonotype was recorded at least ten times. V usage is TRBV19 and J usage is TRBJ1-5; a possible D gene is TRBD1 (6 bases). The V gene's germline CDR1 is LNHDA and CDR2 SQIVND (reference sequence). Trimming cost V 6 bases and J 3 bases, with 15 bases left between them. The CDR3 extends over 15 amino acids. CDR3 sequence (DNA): TGTGCCAGTAGCCGGGACACTGGCTTCAATCAGCCCCAGCATTTT. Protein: CASSRDTGFNQPQHF.

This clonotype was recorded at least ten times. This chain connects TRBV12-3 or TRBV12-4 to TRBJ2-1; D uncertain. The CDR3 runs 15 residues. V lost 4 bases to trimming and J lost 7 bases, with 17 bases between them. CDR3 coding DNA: TGTGCCAGCAGTTCATCCGGTCTCCCCTGGAATGAGCAGTTCTTC. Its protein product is CASSSSGLPWNEQFF.

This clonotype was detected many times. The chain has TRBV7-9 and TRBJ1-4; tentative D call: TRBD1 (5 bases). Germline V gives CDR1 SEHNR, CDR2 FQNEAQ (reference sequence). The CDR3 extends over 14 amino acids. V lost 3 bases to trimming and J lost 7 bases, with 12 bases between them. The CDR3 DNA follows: TGTGCCAGCAGCTTGGGGACGGCCACTGAAAAACTGTTTTTT. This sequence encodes CASSLGTATEKLFF.

The CDR3 sequence: CASSERGAQETQYF. The CDR3 region has the DNA TGTGCCAGCAGTGAGCGGGGGGCTCAAGAGACCCAGTACTTC. The chain has TRBV12-3 or TRBV12-4 and TRBJ2-5; TRBD2 agrees at 9 bases. The ends lost 5 bases at V and 2 bases at J; junction bases unmatched: 3. The CDR3 runs to 14 residues.

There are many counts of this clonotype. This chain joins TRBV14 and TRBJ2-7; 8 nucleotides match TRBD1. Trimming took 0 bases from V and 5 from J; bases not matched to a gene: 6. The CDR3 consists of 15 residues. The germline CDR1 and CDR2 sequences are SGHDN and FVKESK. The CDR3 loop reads CASSQDGQGTHEQYF. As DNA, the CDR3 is TGTGCCAGCAGCCAAGACGGACAGGGAACCCACGAGCAGTACTTC. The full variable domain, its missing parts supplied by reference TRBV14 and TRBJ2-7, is EAGVTQFPSHSVIEKGQTVTLRCDPISGHDNLYWYRRVMGKEIKFLLHFVKESKQDESGMPNNRFLAERTGGTYSTLKVQPAELEDSGVYFCASSQDGQGTHEQYFGPGTRLTVT.

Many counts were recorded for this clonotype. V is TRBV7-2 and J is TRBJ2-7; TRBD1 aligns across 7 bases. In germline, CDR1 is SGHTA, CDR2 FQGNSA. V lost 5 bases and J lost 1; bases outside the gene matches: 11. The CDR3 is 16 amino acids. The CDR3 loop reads CASSPQGDLWSYEQYF. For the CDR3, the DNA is TGTGCCAGCAGCCCCCAGGGGGATCTCTGGTCCTACGAGCAGTACTTC.

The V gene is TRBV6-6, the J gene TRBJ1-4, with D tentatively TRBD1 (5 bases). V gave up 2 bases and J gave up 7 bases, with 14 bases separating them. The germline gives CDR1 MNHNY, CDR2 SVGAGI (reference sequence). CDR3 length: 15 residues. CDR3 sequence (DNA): TGTGCCAGCAGTTACACAGGACGGATGGGTGAAAAACTGTTTTTT. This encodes CASSYTGRMGEKLFF.

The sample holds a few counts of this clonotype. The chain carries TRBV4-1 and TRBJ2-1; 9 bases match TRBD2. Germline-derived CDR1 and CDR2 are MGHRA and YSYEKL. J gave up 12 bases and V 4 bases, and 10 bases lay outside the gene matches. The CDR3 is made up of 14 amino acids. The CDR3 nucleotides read TGCGCCAGCAGCCGAGATAGCGGGGGACGAGGGCAGTTCTTC. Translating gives CASSRDSGGRGQFF.

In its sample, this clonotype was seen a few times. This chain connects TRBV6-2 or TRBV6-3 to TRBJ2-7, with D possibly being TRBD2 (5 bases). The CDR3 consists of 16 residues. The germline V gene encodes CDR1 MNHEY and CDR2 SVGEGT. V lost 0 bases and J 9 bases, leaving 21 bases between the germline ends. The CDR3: CASSYSRTRVQVGQYF. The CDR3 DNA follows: TGTGCCAGCAGTTACTCGAGAACGCGGGTCCAAGTCGGGCAGTACTTC.

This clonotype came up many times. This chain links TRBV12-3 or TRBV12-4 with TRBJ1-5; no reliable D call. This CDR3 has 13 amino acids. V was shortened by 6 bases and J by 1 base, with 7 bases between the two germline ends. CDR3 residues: CASSGRSNQPQHF. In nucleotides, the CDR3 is TGTGCCAGCAGCGGGAGGAGCAATCAGCCCCAGCATTTT.

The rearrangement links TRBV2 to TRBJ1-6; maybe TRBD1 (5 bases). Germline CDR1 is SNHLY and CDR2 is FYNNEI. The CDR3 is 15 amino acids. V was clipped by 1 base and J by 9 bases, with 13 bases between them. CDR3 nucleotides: TGTGCCAGCAGTGAAGAGCAGGGTAGGCGTTCACCCCTCCACTTT. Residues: CASSEEQGRRSPLHF.

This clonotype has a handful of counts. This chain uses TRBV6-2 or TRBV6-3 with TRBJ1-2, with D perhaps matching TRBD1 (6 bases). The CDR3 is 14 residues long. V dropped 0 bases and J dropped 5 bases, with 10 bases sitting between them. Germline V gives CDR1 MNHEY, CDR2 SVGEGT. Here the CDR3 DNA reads TGTGCCAGCAGTTACTCAGGACAGTCGTATGGCTACACCTTC. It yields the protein CASSYSGQSYGYTF.

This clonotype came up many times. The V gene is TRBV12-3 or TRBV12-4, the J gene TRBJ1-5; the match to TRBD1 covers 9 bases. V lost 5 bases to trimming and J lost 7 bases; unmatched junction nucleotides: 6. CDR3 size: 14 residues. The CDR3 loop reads CASSIDRGDQPQHF. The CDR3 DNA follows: TGTGCCAGCAGTATCGACAGGGGGGACCAGCCCCAGCATTTT.

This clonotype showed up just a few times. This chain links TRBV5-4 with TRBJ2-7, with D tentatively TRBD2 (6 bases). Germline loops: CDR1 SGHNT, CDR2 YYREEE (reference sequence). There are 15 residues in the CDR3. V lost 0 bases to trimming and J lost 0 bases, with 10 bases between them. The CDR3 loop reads CASSLGTGSSYEQYF. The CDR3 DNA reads TGTGCCAGCAGCTTGGGAACCGGGAGCTCCTACGAGCAGTACTTC.

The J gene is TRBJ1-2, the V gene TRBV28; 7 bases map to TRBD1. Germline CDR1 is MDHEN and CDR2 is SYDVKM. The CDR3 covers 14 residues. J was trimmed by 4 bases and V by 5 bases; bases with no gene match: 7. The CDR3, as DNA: TGTGCCAGCAGTCTTACGGGACAGCCCTATGGCTACACCTTC. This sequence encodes CASSLTGQPYGYTF.

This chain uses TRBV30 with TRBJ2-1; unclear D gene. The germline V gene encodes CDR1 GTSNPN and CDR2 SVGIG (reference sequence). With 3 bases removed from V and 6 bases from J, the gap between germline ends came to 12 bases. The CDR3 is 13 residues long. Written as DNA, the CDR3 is TGTGCCTGGAGATACTCGACGGCCAATGAGCAGTTCTTC. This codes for CAWRYSTANEQFF.